This T cell receptor beta chain was profiled in a study of T-cell memory formation after mild COVID-19. Findings of the study overall: Confirmation of SARS-CoV-2 specificity was lacking for second-wave clones peaking day 37. CD4+ contracting clones lay mainly in CM and EM, CD8+ ones in EMRA.

TCR alpha and TCR beta cDNA libraries carrying sample barcodes and UMIs came from 5'RACE with constant-segment primers. Each CDR3 protein gets one entry after TCRdb re-called the 5' RACE reads with MiXCR. The sample holds 300,000 to 350,000 distinct CDR3 sequences, roughly an eighth seen once. In this sample, this clonotype turned up a few times. The antigen is undetermined. CDR1 and CDR2 from the germline V gene are SGHAT and FQNNGV. This CDR3 has 22 residues. V was pared by 0 bases and J by 1 base, with 30 bases between. Sequences were obtained from PBMCs or a T cell subset sorted from them (not recorded which). This TCR was sampled from a young man who had mild COVID-19 (a few samples of this study predate the infection). Cell type and time point are not known. The chain has TRBV11-2 and TRBJ1-1, with D possibly being TRBD1 (5 bases). CDR3 DNA: TGTGCCAGCAGCTTAGATAGTTTGGGCAGGGCCGTTCGTGAGGAAAGGAACACTGAAGCTTTCTTT. Protein sequence: CASSLDSLGRAVREERNTEAFF.